This TCR beta chain was recorded in a study of naive and memory T cell subsets. The V end was cut by 0 bases, the J end by 5 bases, with 10 bases between. Germline V gives CDR1 MNHNY, CDR2 SVGAGI (reference sequence). The CDR3 length is 14 residues. Four subsets defined by CD45RA and CD27 were sorted after CD3, CD4, CD8 and live/dead staining. Study-level findings and limits: From naive to CM, EM and EMRA, diversity decreased and Gini increased. Over 95% of naive TCR sequences appeared only once after error correction, unlike memory subsets.

This clonotype has more than one count but fewer than ten. The antigen remains undetermined. Two oligonucleotides, mixed equimolar, formed the beta constant-region primer covering TRBC1 and TRBC2. Ligation attached a single-stranded oligonucleotide with a 12-nucleotide UMI and the SP2 primer to the cDNA 3' end. MiXCR, run by TCRdb on the UMI-ligation and nested PCR reads, gives a single entry per CDR3 protein. In the table there are roughly 21,000 distinct CDR3 sequences, approximately 10% of which are singletons. The source is a human donor in good health. Sequencing used central memory CD8+ T cells from blood. The V and J genes are TRBV6-6 and TRBJ1-1; D may be TRBD1 (5 bases). The CDR3 region has the DNA TGTGCCAGCAGTTACTCCCGGGAGGGGACTGAAGCTTTCTTT. It is translated as CASSYSREGTEAFF.